This record covers a single TCR beta chain. Profiling relied on immunoSEQ multiplex PCR, and the TCRdb table lists in-frame clones only, not all of them. Of some 120,000 clones listed, 85% to 95% are singletons. The data originate from a study of control samples from healthy donors and cancer patients. This CDR3 is 14 amino acids long. Germline CDR1 and CDR2: SGHTS and YDEGEE. Trimming removed 4 bases at V and 4 bases at J, with 14 bases between. The sequence came from a man older than 75 with head and neck cancer. Material: PBMCs. V is TRBV5-8 and J is TRBJ1-2; unclear D gene. The CDR3 DNA follows: TGTGCCAGCAGCCCTGCGGACCGAGTCTATGGCTACACCTTC. It specifies CASSPADRVYGYTF. Complete variable domain (other parts from reference TRBV5-8 and TRBJ1-2): EAGVTQSPTHLIKTRGQQATLRCSPISGHTSVYWYQQALGLGLQFLLWYDEGEERNRGNFPPRFSGRQFPNYSSELNVNALELEDSALYLCASSPADRVYGYTFGSGTRLTVV.